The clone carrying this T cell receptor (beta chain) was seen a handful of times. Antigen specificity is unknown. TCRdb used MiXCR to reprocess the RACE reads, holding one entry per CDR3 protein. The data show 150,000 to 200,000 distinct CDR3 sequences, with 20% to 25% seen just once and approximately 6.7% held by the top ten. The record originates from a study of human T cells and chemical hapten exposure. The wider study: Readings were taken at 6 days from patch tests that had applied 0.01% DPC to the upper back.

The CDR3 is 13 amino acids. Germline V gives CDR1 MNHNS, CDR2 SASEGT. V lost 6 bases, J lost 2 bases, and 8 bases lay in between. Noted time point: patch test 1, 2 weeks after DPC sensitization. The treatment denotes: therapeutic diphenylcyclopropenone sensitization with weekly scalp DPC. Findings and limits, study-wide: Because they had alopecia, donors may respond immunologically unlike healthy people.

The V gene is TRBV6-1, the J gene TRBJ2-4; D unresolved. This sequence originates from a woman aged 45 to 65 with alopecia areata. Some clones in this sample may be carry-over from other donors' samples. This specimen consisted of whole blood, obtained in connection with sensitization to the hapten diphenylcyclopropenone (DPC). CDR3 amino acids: CASRVDTKNIQYF. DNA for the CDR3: TGTGCCAGCAGGGTCGACACCAAAAACATTCAGTACTTC.